The subject of this entry is one TCR beta chain. The antigen remains undetermined. The sample is drawn from a study of radiotherapy plus CTLA-4 blockade in lung cancer. As for the study in general: Overall, around 19% of patients showed an objective response, while approximately 28% attained disease control.

The protocol was immunoSEQ multiplex PCR, while the TCRdb copy is restricted to in-frame clones and leaves out a portion. The table shows roughly 85,000 clones, with around 90% occurring only once. Lung cancer patients with chemo-refractory metastatic non-small-cell disease were given focal radiation plus CTLA-4 blockade with ipilimumab. Study-wide results and limits: With interferon-beta, early dynamics of blood T cell clones were reported to best predict response. In blood, after radiotherapy plus ipilimumab, tumor-derived TCR clones expanded.

The CDR3 contains 14 residues. Germline V gene sequence: CDR1 LGHNA, CDR2 YNFKEQ. V lost 4 bases and J lost 5, with 14 bases in between. The sequence was obtained from a human donor with non-small cell lung cancer that progressed on radiotherapy plus ipilimumab. The starting material was peripheral blood, obtained from a patient treated with radiotherapy plus ipilimumab. The rearrangement joins TRBV4-2 to TRBJ1-1, with D hard to call. CDR3 residues: CASSPMEGYTEAFF. The DNA of the CDR3 is TGTGCCAGCAGCCCCATGGAGGGTTATACTGAAGCTTTCTTT.